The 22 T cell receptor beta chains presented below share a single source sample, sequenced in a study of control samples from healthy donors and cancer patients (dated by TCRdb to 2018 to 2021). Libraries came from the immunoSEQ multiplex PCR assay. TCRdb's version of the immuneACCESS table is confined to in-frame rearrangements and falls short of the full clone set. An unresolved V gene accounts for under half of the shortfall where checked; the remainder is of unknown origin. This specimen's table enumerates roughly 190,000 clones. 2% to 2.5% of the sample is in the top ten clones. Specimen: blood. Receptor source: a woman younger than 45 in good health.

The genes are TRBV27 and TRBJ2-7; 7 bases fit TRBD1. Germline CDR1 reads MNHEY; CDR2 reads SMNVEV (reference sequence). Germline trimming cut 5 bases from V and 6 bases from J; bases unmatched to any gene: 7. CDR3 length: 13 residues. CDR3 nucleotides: TGTGCCAGCAGTCGGACGACAGGGTTCGAGCAGTACTTC. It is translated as CASSRTTGFEQYF.

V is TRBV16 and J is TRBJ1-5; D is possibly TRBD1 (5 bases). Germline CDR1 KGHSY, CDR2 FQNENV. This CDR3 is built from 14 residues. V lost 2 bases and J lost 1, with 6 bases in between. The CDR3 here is CASSQHRSNQPQHF. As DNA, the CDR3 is TGTGCCAGCAGCCAACACAGGAGCAATCAGCCCCAGCATTTT.

CDR3 loop: CASSSDLRAGTQYF. CDR3 bases: TGTGCCAGCAGCTCCGACTTACGGGCAGGAACCCAGTACTTC. The chain joins TRBV9 to TRBJ2-5; D remains unclear. The CDR3 contains 14 residues. V was pared by 4 bases and J by 8 bases, with 18 bases between. The germline V gene has CDR1 SGDLS and CDR2 YYNGEE.

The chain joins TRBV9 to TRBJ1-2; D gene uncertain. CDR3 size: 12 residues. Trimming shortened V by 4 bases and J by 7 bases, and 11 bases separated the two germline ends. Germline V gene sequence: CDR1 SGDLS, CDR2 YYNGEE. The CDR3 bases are TGTGCCAGCAGCCAGGCTGCAGGTGGCTACACCTTC. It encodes CASSQAAGGYTF. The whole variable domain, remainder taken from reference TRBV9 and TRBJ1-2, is DSGVTQTPKHLITATGQRVTLRCSPRSGDLSVYWYQQSLDQGLQFLIQYYNGEERAKGNILERFSAQQFPDLHSELNLSSLELGDSALYFCASSQAAGGYTFGSGTRLTVV.

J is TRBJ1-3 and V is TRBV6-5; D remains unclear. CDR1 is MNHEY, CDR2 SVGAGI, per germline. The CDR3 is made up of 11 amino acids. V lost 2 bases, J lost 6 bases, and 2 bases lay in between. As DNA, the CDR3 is TGTGCCAGCAGTTACCAAAACACCATATATTTT. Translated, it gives CASSYQNTIYF.

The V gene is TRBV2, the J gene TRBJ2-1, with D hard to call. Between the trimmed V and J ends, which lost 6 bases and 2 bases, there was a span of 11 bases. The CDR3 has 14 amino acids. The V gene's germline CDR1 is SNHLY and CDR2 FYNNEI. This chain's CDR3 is CASSPERTYNEQFF. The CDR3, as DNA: TGTGCCAGCAGCCCGGAGAGAACCTACAATGAGCAGTTCTTC.

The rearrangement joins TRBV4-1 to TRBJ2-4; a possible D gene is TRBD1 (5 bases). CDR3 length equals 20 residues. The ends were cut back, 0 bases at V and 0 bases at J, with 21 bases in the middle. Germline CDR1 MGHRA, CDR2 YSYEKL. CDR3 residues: CASSQDIRPTGPLAKNIQYF. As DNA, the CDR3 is TGCGCCAGCAGCCAAGATATAAGGCCTACAGGACCGTTAGCCAAAAACATTCAGTACTTC.

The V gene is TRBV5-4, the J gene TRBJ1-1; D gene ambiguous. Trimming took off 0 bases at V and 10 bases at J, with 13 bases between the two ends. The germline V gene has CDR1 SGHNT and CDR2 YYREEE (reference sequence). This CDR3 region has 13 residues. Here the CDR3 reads CASSLDESWGAFF. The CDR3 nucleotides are TGTGCCAGCAGCTTGGACGAGAGCTGGGGAGCTTTCTTT. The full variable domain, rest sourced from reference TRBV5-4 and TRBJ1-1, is ETGVTQSPTHLIKTRGQQVTLRCSSQSGHNTVSWYQQALGQGPQFIFQYYREEENGRGNFPPRFSGLQFPNYSSELNVNALELDDSALYLCASSLDESWGAFFGQGTRLTVV.

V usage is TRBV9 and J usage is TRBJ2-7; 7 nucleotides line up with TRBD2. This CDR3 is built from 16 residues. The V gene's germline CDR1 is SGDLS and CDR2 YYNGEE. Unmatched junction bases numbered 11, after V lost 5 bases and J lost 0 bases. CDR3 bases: TGTGCCAGCAGTCGGTACCGGGGAGGGACCTCCTACGAGCAGTACTTC. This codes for CASSRYRGGTSYEQYF. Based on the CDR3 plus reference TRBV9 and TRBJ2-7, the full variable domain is DSGVTQTPKHLITATGQRVTLRCSPRSGDLSVYWYQQSLDQGLQFLIQYYNGEERAKGNILERFSAQQFPDLHSELNLSSLELGDSALYFCASSRYRGGTSYEQYFGPGTRLTVT.

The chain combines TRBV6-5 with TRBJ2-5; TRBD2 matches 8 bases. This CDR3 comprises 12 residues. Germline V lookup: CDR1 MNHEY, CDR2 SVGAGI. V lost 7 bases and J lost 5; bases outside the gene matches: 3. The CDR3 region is CASKVAGETQYF. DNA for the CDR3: TGTGCCAGCAAGGTAGCGGGGGAGACCCAGTACTTC.

CDR3 residues: CASSFTRDRAHNEQFF. CDR3 in DNA: TGTGCCAGCAGTTTCACCCGGGACAGGGCACACAATGAGCAGTTCTTC. This chain joins TRBV28 and TRBJ2-1, with 9 nucleotides matching TRBD1. This CDR3 has 16 amino acids. Germline CDR1 and CDR2: MDHEN and SYDVKM. J was trimmed by 5 bases and V by 3 bases; bases with no gene match: 8. The entire variable domain, with the rest obtained from reference TRBV28 and TRBJ2-1, is as follows: DVKVTQSSRYLVKRTGEKVFLECVQDMDHENMFWYRQDPGLGLRLIYFSYDVKMKEKGDIPEGYSVSREKKERFSLILESASTNQTSMYLCASSFTRDRAHNEQFFGPGTRLTVL.

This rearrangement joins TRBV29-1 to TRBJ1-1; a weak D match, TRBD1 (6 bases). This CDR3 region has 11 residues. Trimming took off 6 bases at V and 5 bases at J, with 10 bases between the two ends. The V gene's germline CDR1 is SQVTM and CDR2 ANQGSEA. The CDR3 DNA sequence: TGCAGCGTGTCAGGGGTTACTGAAGCTTTCTTT. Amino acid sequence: CSVSGVTEAFF.

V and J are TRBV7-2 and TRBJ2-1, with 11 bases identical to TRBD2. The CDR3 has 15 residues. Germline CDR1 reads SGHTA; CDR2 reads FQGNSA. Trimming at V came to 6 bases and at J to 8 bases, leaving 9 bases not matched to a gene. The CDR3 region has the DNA TGTGCCAGCAGACAACTAGCGGGGGAGTGGGATGAGCAGTTCTTC. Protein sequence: CASRQLAGEWDEQFF.

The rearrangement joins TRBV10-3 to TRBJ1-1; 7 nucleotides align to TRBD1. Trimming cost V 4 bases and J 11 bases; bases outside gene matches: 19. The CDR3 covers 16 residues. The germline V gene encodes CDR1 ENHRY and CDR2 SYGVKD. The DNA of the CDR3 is TGTGCCATCAGTGGGCCGAGGGACAGCTTCACGGGGACGGCTTTCTTT. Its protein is CAISGPRDSFTGTAFF.

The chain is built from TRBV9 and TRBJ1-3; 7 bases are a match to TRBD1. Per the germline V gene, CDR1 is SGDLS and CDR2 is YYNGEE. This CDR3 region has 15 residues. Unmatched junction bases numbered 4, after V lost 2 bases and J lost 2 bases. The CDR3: CASSVSTGTGNTIYF. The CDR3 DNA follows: TGTGCCAGCAGCGTCTCGACAGGGACTGGAAACACCATATATTTT.

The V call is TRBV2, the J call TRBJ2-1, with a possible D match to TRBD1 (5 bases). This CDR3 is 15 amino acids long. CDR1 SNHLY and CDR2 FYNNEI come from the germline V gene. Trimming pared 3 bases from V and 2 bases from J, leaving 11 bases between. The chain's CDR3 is CASSEVRVAYNEQFF. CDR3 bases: TGTGCCAGCAGTGAGGTCAGGGTGGCCTACAATGAGCAGTTCTTC.

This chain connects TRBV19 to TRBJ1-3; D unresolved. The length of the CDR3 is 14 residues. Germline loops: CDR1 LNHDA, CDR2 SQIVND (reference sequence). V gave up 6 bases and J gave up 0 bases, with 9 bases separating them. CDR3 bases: TGTGCCAGTAGATCCGGGGTCTCTGGAAACACCATATATTTT. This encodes CASRSGVSGNTIYF.

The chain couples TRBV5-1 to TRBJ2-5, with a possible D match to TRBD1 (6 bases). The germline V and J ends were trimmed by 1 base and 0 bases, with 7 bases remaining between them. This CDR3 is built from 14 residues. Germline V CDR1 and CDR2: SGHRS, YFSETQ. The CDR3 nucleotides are TGCGCCAGCAGCTTGACAGGGTACCAAGAGACCCAGTACTTC. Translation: CASSLTGYQETQYF. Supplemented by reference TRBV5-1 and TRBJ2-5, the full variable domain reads KAGVTQTPRYLIKTRGQQVTLSCSPISGHRSVSWYQQTPGQGLQFLFEYFSETQRNKGNFPGRFSGRQFSNSRSEMNVSTLELGDSALYLCASSLTGYQETQYFGPGTRLLVL.

The CDR3 coding sequence is TGTGCCAGCAGCTCAAAGGGGGCGTTGAACACTGAAGCTTTCTTT. It specifies CASSSKGALNTEAFF. The V gene is TRBV7-9, the J gene TRBJ1-1, with 7 bases matching TRBD1. Germline V gene lookup returns CDR1 SEHNR and CDR2 FQNEAQ (reference sequence). This CDR3 has 15 residues. Trimming at V came to 4 bases and at J to 0 bases, leaving 5 bases not matched to a gene.

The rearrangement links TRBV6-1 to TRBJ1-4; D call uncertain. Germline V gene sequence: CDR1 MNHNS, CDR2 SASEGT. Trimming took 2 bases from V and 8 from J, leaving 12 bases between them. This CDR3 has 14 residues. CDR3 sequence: CASSEIGRGEKLFF. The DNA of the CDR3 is TGTGCCAGCAGTGAAATAGGCAGAGGGGAAAAACTGTTTTTT.

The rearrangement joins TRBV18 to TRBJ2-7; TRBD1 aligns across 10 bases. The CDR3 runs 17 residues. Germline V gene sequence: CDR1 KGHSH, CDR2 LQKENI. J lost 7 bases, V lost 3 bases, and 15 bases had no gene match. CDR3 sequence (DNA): TGTGCCAGCTCACCTACGAGAGCGGGACAGGGGAAGGGTGAGCAGTACTTC. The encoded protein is CASSPTRAGQGKGEQYF. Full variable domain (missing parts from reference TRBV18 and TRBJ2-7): NAGVMQNPRHLVRRRGQEARLRCSPMKGHSHVYWYRQLPEEGLKFMVYLQKENIIDESGMPKERFSAEFPKEGPSILRIQQVVRGDSAAYFCASSPTRAGQGKGEQYFGPGTRLTVT.

The CDR3 loop is CASSDRQGWVNIQYF. The CDR3 DNA reads TGTGCCAGCAGTGACCGACAGGGGTGGGTGAACATTCAGTACTTC. This chain links TRBV28 with TRBJ2-4; 8 bases are a match to TRBD1. This CDR3 has 15 residues. CDR1 MDHEN and CDR2 SYDVKM come from the germline V gene. Trimming took 5 bases from V and 7 from J; bases not matched to a gene: 10.